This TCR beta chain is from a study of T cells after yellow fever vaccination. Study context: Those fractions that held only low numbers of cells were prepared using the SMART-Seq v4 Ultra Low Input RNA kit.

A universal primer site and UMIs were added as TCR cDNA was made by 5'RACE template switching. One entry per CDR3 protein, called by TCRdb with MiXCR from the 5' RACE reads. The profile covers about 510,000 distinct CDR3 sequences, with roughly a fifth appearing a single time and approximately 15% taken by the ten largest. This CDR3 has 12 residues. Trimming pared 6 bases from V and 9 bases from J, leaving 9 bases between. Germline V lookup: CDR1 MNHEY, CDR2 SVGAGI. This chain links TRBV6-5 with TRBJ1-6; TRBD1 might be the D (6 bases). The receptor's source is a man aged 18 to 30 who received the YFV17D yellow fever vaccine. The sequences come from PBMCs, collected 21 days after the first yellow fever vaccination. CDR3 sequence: CASRPRGSPLHF. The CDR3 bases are TGTGCCAGCAGGCCCAGGGGTTCACCCCTCCACTTT.